This TCR beta chain was captured in a study of blood T cell repertoires in COVID-19. Study context: Material from acute and convalescent COVID-19 was sourced from the United States, Italy and Spain. The cDNA or gDNA used as material had been derived from T cells, B-cell-depleted T cells, or PBMCs.

Study processing details: Reference gene primer amplification gave estimated nucleated cell counts. TCRdb's table, derived via immunoSEQ multiplex PCR, lists solely in-frame clones and lacks some. From that table come the V and J calls and clone size; the DNA was used to work out D and trimming. The table lists 60,000 or so clones, just over 90% of them singletons. Germline CDR1 SEHNR, CDR2 FQNEAQ (reference sequence). The CDR3 totals 10 residues. The ends were cut back, 5 bases at V and 4 bases at J, with 3 bases in the middle. This receptor was taken from a human donor in a cohort sampled during active COVID-19. This chain joins TRBV7-9 and TRBJ2-7; no clear D gene. The sample was peripheral blood. The CDR3 sequence: CASSEYEQYF. The CDR3, as DNA: TGTGCCAGCAGCGAGTACGAGCAGTACTTC.